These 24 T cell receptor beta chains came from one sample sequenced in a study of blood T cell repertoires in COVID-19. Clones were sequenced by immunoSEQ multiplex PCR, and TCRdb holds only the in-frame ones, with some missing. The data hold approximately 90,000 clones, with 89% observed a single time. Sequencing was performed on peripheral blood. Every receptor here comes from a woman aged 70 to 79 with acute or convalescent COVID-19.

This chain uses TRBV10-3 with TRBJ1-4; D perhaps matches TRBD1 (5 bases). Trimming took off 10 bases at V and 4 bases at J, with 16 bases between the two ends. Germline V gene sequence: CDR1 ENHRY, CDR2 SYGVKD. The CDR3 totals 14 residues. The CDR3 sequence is CATSPDSNNEKLFF. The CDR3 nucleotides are TGTGCCACCTCCCCTGACAGCAATAATGAAAAACTGTTTTTT.

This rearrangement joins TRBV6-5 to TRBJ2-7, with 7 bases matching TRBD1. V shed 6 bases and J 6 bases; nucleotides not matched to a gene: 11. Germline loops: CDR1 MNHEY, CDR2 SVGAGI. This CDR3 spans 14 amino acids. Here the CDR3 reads CASRPQTGVGEQYV. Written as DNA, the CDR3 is TGTGCCAGCAGGCCTCAAACAGGGGTCGGCGAGCAGTACGTC.

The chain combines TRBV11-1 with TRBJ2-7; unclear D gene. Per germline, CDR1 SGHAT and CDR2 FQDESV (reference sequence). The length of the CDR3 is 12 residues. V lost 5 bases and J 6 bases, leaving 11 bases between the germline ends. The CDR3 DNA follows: TGTGCCAGCAGCCTAGTGGGCCTCGAGCAGTACTTC. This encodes CASSLVGLEQYF.

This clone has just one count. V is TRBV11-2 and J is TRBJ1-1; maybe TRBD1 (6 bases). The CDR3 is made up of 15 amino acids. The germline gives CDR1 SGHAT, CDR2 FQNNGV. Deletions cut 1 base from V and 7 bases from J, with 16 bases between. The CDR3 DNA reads TGTGCCAGCAGCTTAGGGGGAACGACAGGCGGTGAAGCTTTCTTT. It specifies CASSLGGTTGGEAFF.

CDR3 sequence reads: CASSIEGRKTQYF. The CDR3 DNA reads as TGTGCCAGCAGTATTGAGGGAAGAAAGACCCAGTACTTC. V usage is TRBV27 and J usage is TRBJ2-5; tentative D call: TRBD2 (5 bases). Trimming took off 5 bases at V and 6 bases at J, with 13 bases between the two ends. CDR3 size: 13 residues. Germline lookup yields CDR1 MNHEY and CDR2 SMNVEV (reference sequence).

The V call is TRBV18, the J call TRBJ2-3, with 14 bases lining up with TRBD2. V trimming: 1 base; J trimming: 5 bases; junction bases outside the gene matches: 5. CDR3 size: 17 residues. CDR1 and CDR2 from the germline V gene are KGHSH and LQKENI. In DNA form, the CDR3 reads TGTGCCAGCTCACCACTTACGACTAGCGGGAGGGGAGATACGCAGTATTTT. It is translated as CASSPLTTSGRGDTQYF.

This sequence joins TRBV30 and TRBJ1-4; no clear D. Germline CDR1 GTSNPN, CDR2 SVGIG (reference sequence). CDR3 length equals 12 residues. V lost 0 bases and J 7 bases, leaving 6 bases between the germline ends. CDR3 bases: TGTGCCTGGAGTGTACGGAGTGAAAAACTGTTTTTT. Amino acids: CAWSVRSEKLFF.

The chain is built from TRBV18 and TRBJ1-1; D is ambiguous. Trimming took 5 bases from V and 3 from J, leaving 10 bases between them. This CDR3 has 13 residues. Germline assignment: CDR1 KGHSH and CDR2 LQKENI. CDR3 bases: TGTGCCAGCTCAACCACCACATACACTGAAGCTTTCTTT. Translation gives CASSTTTYTEAFF.

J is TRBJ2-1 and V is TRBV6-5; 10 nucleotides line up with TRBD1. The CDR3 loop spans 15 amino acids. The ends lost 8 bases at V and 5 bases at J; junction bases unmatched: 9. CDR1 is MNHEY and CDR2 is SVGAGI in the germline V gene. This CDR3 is CASRTGTGVDNEQFF. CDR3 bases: TGTGCCAGCCGTACCGGGACAGGGGTGGACAATGAGCAGTTCTTC.

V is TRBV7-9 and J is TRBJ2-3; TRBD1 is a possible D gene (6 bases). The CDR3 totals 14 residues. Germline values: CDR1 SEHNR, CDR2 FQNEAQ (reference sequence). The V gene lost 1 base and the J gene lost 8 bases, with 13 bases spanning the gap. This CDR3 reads CASSLVAGARTQYF. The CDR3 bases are TGTGCCAGCAGCTTAGTGGCAGGGGCGCGTACGCAGTATTTT. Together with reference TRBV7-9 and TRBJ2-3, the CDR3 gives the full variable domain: DTGVSQNPRHKITKRGQNVTFRCDPISEHNRLYWYRQTLGQGPEFLTYFQNEAQLEKSRLLSDRFSAERPKGSFSTLEIQRTEQGDSAMYLCASSLVAGARTQYFGPGTRLTVL.

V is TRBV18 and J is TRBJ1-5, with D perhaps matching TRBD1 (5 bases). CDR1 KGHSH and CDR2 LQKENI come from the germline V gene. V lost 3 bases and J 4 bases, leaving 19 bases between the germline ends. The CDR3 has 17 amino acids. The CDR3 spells CASSPGGKQGRNQPQHF. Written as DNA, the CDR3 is TGTGCCAGCTCACCCGGGGGAAAGCAGGGAAGAAATCAGCCCCAGCATTTT.

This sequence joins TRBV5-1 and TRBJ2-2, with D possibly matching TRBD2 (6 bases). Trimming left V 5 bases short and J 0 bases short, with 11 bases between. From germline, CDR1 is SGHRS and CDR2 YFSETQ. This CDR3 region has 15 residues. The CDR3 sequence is CASRVRDSNTGELFF. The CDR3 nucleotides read TGCGCCAGCAGGGTCCGGGACTCGAACACCGGGGAGCTGTTTTTT.

CDR3 sequence reads: CASSLAQGTDTQYF. CDR3 DNA sequence: TGCGCCAGCAGCTTGGCTCAGGGCACAGATACGCAGTATTTT. The chain carries TRBV5-1 and TRBJ2-3; no reliable D call. Germline CDR1 and CDR2: SGHRS and YFSETQ. The CDR3 contains 14 residues. The V end was cut by 0 bases, the J end by 1 base, with 6 bases between. The whole variable domain, remainder taken from reference TRBV5-1 and TRBJ2-3, is KAGVTQTPRYLIKTRGQQVTLSCSPISGHRSVSWYQQTPGQGLQFLFEYFSETQRNKGNFPGRFSGRQFSNSRSEMNVSTLELGDSALYLCASSLAQGTDTQYFGPGTRLTVL.

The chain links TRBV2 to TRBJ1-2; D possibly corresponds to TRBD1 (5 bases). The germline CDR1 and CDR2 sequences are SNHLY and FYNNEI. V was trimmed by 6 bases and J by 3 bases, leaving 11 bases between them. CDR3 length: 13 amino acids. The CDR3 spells CASRRDGDYGYTF. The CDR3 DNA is TGTGCCAGCAGGCGGGACGGCGACTATGGCTACACCTTC. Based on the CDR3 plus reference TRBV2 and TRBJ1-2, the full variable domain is EPEVTQTPSHQVTQMGQEVILRCVPISNHLYFYWYRQILGQKVEFLVSFYNNEISEKSEIFDDQFSVERPDGSNFTLKIRSTKLEDSAMYFCASRRDGDYGYTFGSGTRLTVV.

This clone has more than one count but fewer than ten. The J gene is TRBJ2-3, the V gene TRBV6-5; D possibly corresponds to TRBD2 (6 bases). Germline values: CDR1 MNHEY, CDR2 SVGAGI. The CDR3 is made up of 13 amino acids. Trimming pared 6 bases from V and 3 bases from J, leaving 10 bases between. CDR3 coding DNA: TGTGCCAGCAGGGGGACTGGAACAGATACGCAGTATTTT. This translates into CASRGTGTDTQYF.

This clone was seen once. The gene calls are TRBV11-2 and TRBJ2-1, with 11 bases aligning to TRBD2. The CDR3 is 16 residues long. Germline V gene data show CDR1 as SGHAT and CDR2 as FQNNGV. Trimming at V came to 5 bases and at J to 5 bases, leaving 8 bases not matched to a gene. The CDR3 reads CASSPDPSGGNNEQFF. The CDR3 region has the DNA TGTGCCAGCAGCCCGGACCCTAGCGGGGGGAACAATGAGCAGTTCTTC.

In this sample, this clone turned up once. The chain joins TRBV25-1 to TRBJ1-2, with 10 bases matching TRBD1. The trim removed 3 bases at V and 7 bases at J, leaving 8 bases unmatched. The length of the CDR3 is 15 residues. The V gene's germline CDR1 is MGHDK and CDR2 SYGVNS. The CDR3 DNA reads TGTGCCAGCAGTGACGACAGGGGGCGATCTCGTGGCTACACCTTC. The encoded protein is CASSDDRGRSRGYTF.

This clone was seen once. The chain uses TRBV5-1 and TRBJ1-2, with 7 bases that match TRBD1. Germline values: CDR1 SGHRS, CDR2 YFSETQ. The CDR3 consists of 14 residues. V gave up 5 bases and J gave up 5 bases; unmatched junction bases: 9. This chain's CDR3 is CASSSGTVSYGYTF. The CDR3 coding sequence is TGCGCCAGCAGTTCCGGGACAGTCTCATATGGCTACACCTTC.

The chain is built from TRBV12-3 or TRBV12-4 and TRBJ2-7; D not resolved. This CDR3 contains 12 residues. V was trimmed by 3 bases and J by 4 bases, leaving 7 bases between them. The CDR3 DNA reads TGTGCCAGCAGTTTGTTCGGGTACGAGCAGTACTTC. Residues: CASSLFGYEQYF.

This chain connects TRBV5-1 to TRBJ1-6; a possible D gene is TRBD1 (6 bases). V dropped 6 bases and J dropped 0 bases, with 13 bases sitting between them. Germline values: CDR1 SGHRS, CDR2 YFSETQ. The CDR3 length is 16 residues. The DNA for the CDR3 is TGCGCCAGCAAAGTCCAACAGGGCTCCTATAATTCACCCCTCCACTTT. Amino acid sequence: CASKVQQGSYNSPLHF. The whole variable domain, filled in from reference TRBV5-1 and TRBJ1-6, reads KAGVTQTPRYLIKTRGQQVTLSCSPISGHRSVSWYQQTPGQGLQFLFEYFSETQRNKGNFPGRFSGRQFSNSRSEMNVSTLELGDSALYLCASKVQQGSYNSPLHFGNGTRLTVT.

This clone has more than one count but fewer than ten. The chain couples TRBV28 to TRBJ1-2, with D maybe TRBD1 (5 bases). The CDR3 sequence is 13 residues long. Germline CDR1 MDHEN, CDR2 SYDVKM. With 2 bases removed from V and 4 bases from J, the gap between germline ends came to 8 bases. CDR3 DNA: TGTGCCAGCAGTTTAAGGGGAACCTATGGCTACACCTTC. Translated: CASSLRGTYGYTF.

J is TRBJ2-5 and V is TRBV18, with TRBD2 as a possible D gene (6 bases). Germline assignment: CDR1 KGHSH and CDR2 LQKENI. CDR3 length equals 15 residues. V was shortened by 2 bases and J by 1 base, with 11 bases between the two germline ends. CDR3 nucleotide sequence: TGTGCCAGCTCACCAGGTTACGGGGGCCAAGAGACCCAGTACTTC. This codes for CASSPGYGGQETQYF.

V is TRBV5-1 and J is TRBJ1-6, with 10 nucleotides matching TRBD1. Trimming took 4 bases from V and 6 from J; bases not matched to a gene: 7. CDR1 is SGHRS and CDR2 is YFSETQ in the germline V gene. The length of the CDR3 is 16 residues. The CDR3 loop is CASSAGDRGVNSPLHF. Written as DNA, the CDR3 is TGCGCCAGCAGCGCTGGGGACAGGGGCGTTAATTCACCCCTCCACTTT.

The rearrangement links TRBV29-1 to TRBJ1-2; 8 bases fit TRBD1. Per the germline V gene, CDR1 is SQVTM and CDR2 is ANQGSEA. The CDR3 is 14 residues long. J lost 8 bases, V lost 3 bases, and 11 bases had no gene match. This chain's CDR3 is CSVDSGTGFVGYTF. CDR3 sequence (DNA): TGCAGCGTTGATTCAGGGACAGGATTTGTGGGCTACACCTTC.